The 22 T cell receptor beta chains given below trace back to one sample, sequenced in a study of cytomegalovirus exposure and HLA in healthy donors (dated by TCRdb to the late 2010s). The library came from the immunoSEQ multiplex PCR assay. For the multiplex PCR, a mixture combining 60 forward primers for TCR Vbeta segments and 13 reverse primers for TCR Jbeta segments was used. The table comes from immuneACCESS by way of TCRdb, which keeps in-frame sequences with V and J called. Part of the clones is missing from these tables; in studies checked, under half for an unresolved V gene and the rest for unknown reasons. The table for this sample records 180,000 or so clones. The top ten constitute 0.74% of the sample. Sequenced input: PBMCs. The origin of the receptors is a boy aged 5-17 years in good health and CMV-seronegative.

CDR3 amino acids: CASSKGVLKETQYF. CDR3 in DNA: TGTGCCAGCAGCAAAGGGGTGCTTAAAGAGACCCAGTACTTC. The V gene is TRBV9, the J gene TRBJ2-5; possible D gene TRBD1, 5 bases. Germline V CDR1 and CDR2: SGDLS, YYNGEE. V dropped 4 bases and J dropped 3 bases, with 13 bases sitting between them. The CDR3 is made up of 14 amino acids.

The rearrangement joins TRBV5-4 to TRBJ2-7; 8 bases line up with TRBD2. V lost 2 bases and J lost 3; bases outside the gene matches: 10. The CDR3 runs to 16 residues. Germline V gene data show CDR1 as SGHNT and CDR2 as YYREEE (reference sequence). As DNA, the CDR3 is TGTGCCAGCAGCTTTTCGGGGGGGAAATCCAGCTACGAGCAGTACTTC. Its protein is CASSFSGGKSSYEQYF.

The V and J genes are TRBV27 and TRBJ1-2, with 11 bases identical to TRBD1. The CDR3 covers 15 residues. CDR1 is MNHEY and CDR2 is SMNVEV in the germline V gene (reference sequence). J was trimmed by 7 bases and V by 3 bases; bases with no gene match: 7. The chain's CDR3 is CASSFLTGTGGGYTF. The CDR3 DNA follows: TGTGCCAGCAGTTTTCTTACCGGGACAGGGGGTGGCTACACCTTC.

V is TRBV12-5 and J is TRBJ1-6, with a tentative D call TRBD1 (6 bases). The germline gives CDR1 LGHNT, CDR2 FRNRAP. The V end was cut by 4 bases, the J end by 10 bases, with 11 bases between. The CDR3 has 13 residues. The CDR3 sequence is CASGYNRESPLHF. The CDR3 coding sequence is TGTGCTAGTGGTTATAACAGGGAATCACCCCTCCACTTT. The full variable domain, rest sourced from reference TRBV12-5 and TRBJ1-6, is DARVTQTPRHKVTEMGQEVTMRCQPILGHNTVFWYRQTMMQGLELLAYFRNRAPLDDSGMPKDRFSAEMPDATLATLKIQPSEPRDSAVYFCASGYNRESPLHFGNGTRLTVT.

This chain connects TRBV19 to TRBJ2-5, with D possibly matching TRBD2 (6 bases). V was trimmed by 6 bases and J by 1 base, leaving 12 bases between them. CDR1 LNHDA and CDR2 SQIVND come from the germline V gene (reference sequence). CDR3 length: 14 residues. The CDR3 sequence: CASRPIGGQETQYF. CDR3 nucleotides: TGTGCCAGTAGACCCATCGGGGGCCAAGAGACCCAGTACTTC.

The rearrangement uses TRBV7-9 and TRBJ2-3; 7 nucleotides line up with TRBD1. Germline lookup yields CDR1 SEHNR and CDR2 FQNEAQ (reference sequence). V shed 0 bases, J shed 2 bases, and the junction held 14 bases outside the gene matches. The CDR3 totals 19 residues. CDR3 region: CASSLAKLQGTLNTDTQYF. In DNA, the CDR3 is TGTGCCAGCAGCTTAGCCAAGCTACAGGGGACCCTTAACACAGATACGCAGTATTTT. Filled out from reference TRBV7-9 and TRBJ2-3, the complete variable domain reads DTGVSQNPRHKITKRGQNVTFRCDPISEHNRLYWYRQTLGQGPEFLTYFQNEAQLEKSRLLSDRFSAERPKGSFSTLEIQRTEQGDSAMYLCASSLAKLQGTLNTDTQYFGPGTRLTVL.

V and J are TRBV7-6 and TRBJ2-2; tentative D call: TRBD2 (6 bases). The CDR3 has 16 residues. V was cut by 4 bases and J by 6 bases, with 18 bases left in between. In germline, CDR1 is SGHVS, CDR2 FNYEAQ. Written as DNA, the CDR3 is TGTGCCAGCAGCTCCTCCGGGACGCGGGACCCCGGGGAGCTGTTTTTT. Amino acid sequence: CASSSSGTRDPGELFF.

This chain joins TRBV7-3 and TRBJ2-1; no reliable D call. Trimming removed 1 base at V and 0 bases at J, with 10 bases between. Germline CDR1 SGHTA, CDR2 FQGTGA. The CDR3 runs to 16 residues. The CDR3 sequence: CASSLMPSSSYNEQFF. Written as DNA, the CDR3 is TGTGCCAGCAGCTTAATGCCGTCTAGCTCCTACAATGAGCAGTTCTTC.

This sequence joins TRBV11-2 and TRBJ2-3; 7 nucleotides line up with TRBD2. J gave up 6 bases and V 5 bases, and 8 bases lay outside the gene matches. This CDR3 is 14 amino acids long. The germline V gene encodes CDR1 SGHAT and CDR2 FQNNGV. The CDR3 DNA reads TGTGCCAGCAGCGGCGGGGGAAGAGGTGATACGCAGTATTTT. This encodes CASSGGGRGDTQYF.

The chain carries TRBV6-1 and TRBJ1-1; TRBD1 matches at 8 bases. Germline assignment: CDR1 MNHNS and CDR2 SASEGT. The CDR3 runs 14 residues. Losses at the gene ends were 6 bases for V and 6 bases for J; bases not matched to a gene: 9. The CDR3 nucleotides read TGTGCCAGCAGATTGGACAGGGACGTTCCTGAAGCTTTCTTT. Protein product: CASRLDRDVPEAFF.

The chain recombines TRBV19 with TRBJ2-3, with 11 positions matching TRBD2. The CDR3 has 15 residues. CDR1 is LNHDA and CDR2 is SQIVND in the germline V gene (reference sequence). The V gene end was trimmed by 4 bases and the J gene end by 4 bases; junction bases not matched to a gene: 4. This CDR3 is CASSTGLAVPDTQYF. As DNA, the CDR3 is TGTGCCAGTAGTACGGGACTAGCGGTCCCAGATACGCAGTATTTT.

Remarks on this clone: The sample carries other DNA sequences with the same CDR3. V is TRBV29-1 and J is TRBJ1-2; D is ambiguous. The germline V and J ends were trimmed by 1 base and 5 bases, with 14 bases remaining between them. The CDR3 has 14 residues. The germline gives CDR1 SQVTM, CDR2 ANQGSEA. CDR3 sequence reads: CSVEVQEVGYGYTF. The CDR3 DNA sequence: TGCAGCGTTGAAGTTCAGGAGGTGGGATATGGCTACACCTTC.

Written as DNA, the CDR3 is TGTGCCAGCAGTCGAACTGGGACAGGGAATGGGAATACGCAGTATTTT. This gives the protein CASSRTGTGNGNTQYF. This chain uses TRBV28 with TRBJ2-3; 9 bases map to TRBD1. Germline trimming cut 5 bases from V and 7 bases from J; bases unmatched to any gene: 13. The germline V gene encodes CDR1 MDHEN and CDR2 SYDVKM. This CDR3 region has 16 residues. The complete variable domain, with remaining parts taken from reference TRBV28 and TRBJ2-3, reads DVKVTQSSRYLVKRTGEKVFLECVQDMDHENMFWYRQDPGLGLRLIYFSYDVKMKEKGDIPEGYSVSREKKERFSLILESASTNQTSMYLCASSRTGTGNGNTQYFGPGTRLTVL.

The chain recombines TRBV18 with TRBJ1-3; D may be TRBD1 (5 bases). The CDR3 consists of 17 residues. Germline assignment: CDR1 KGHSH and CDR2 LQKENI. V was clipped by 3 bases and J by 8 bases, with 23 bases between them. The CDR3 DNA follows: TGTGCCAGCTCACCTACAGCGATCCAGGGCGGTAGGGACACCATATATTTT. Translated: CASSPTAIQGGRDTIYF.

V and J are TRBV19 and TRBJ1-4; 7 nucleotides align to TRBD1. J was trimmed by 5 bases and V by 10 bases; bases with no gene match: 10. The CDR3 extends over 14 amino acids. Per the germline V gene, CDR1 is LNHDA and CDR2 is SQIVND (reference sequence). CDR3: CATGDSPINEKLFF. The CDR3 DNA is TGTGCCACGGGGGACAGCCCCATAAATGAAAAACTGTTTTTT. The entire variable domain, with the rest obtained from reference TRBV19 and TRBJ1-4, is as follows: DGGITQSPKYLFRKEGQNVTLSCEQNLNHDAMYWYRQDPGQGLRLIYYSQIVNDFQKGDIAEGYSVSREKKESFPLTVTSAQKNPTAFYLCATGDSPINEKLFFGSGTQLSVL.

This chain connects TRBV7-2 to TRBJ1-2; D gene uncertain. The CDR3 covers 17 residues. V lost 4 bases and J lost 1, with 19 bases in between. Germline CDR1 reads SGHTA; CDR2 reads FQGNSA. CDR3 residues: CASSSLMQADYNYGYTF. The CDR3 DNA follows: TGTGCCAGCAGCTCCCTGATGCAGGCGGACTATAACTATGGCTACACCTTC.

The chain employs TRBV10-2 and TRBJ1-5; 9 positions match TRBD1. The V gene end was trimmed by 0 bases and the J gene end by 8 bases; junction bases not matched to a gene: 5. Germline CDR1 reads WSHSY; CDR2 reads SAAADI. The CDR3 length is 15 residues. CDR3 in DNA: TGCGCCAGCAGTGAGTCGGGGACAGGGTGGGAGCCCCAGCATTTT. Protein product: CASSESGTGWEPQHF.

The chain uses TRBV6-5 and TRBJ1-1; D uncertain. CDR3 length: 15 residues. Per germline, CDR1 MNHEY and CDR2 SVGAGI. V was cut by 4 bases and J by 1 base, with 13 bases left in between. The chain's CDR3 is CASSSMLRENTEAFF. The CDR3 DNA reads TGTGCCAGCAGTTCCATGTTGAGGGAGAACACTGAAGCTTTCTTT.

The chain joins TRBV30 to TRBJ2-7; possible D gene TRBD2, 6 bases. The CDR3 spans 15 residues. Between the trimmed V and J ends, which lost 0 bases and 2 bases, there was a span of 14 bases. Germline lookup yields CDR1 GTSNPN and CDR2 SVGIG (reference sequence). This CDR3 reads CAWSVETGEAYEQYF. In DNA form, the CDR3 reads TGTGCCTGGAGTGTAGAAACGGGGGAAGCCTACGAGCAGTACTTC.

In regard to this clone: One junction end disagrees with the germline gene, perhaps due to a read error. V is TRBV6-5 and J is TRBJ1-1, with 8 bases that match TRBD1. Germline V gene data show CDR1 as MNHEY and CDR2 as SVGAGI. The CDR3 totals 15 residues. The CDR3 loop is CASRVDRAENTETFF. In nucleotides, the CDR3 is TGTGCCAGCAGGGTGGACAGGGCGGAGAACACTGAAACTTTCTTT.

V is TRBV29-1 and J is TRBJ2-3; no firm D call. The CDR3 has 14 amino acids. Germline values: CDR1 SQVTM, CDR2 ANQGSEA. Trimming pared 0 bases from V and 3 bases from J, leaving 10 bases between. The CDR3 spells CSVEDRRSTDTQYF. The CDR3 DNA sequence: TGCAGCGTTGAAGATCGGCGGTCGACAGATACGCAGTATTTT.

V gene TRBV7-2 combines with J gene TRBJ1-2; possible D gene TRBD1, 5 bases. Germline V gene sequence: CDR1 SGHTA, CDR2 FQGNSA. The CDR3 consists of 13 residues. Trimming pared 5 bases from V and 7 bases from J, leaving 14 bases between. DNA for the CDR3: TGTGCCAGCAGCCGAGGAGGGGCTGGTGGCTACACCTTC. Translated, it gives CASSRGGAGGYTF. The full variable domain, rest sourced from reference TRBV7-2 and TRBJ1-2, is GAGVSQSPSNKVTEKGKDVELRCDPISGHTALYWYRQSLGQGLEFLIYFQGNSAPDKSGLPSDRFSAERTGGSVSTLTIQRTQQEDSAVYLCASSRGGAGGYTFGSGTRLTVV.